Many counts were recorded for the clone carrying this T cell receptor (beta chain). What it recognizes is unknown. This entry comes from a study of metastatic and nonmetastatic thyroid tumors. Whole-study results and caveats: As reported, TCR beta diversity in blood and tumor was significantly higher in malignant thyroid tumors than in benign nodules.

Per the original data handling: Clinicopathological groups differed in CDR3, with these differences serving to build a distant-metastasis classifier for papillary thyroid cancer. Using MiXCR, TCRdb reanalyzed the PCR reads. TCRdb, not the original authors, processed these V and J calls. The data contain over 15,000 clones, around 30% of them singletons. The CDR3 length is 14 residues. After removal of 7 bases from V and 2 bases from J, the junction contained 6 bases not matched to a gene. Each patient came to thyroid surgery without any prior treatment (of any kind). V and J are TRBV12-3 or TRBV12-4 and TRBJ2-3, with TRBD1 matching over 7 bases. Sequencing input: tumor tissue. The TCR was taken from a female donor with papillary thyroid cancer or a benign thyroid nodule (not recorded which). Some clones in this sample may be carry-over from other donors' samples. The CDR3: CASNQGVFTDTQYF. CDR3 bases: TGTGCCAGCAATCAGGGGGTTTTCACAGATACGCAGTATTTT.